Following are 27 T cell receptor beta chains from one sample sequenced in a study of blood T cell repertoires in COVID-19. Only in-frame clones appear in the TCRdb table, and some are missing; sequencing was by immunoSEQ multiplex PCR. Of 150,000 to 200,000 clones in the sample, 80% are singletons; the top ten hold around 5.9%. Sequenced input: PBMCs or T cells enriched from blood (not recorded which). These receptors all stem from a man aged 35 to 55 who had recovered from COVID-19.

This clone showed up just once. The CDR3 nucleotides are TGTGCCAGCAGCCAGATCGTAAACCAGCCCCAGCATTTT. Translated, it gives CASSQIVNQPQHF. V gene TRBV5-8 combines with J gene TRBJ1-5; no definite D call. The CDR3 length is 13 residues. Germline V lookup: CDR1 SGHTS, CDR2 YDEGEE. V was clipped by 4 bases and J by 7 bases, with 12 bases between them.

This clone was counted only a few times. A much larger clonotype is one base distant, so this may be a read error. The chain has TRBV2 and TRBJ2-1; D possibly corresponds to TRBD2 (6 bases). The germline gives CDR1 SNHLY, CDR2 FYNNEI. Trimming stripped 0 bases from V and 0 bases from J, with 6 bases between. This CDR3 is 15 amino acids long. CDR3 nucleotides: TGTGCCAGCAGTGAAGCGGGGGGCTCCTACAATGAGCAGTTCTTC. Translation: CASSEAGGSYNEQFF.

The chain combines TRBV7-6 with TRBJ2-1, with D possibly being TRBD1 (5 bases). Trimming shortened V by 1 base and J by 9 bases, and 10 bases separated the two germline ends. The CDR3 spans 13 residues. The germline gives CDR1 SGHVS, CDR2 FNYEAQ. The CDR3 protein is CASSLGGMLEQFF. CDR3 in DNA: TGTGCCAGCAGCTTAGGGGGCATGCTTGAGCAGTTCTTC.

The count of this clone is one. This chain uses TRBV7-2 with TRBJ2-5; a weak D match, TRBD1 (5 bases). The germline CDR1 and CDR2 sequences are SGHTA and FQGNSA. The V end was cut by 5 bases, the J end by 1 base, with 11 bases between. The CDR3 loop spans 14 amino acids. The CDR3 spells CASSPMGRQETQYF. DNA of the CDR3: TGTGCCAGCAGCCCCATGGGGCGCCAAGAGACCCAGTACTTC.

This chain joins TRBV5-1 and TRBJ2-3, with TRBD1 matching over 8 bases. Trimming at V came to 6 bases and at J to 5 bases, leaving 14 bases not matched to a gene. The germline V gene encodes CDR1 SGHRS and CDR2 YFSETQ. The CDR3 loop spans 16 amino acids. This CDR3 is CASTTSGGQGRDTQYF. CDR3 in DNA: TGCGCCAGCACCACCTCCGGAGGACAGGGAAGAGATACGCAGTATTTT.

V usage is TRBV14 and J usage is TRBJ2-3, with a tentative D call TRBD2 (6 bases). The CDR3 is 16 residues long. V was clipped by 4 bases and J by 3 bases, with 17 bases between them. Germline-derived CDR1 and CDR2 are SGHDN and FVKESK. The CDR3 loop is CASSPLPGVGTDTQYF. The CDR3 nucleotides read TGTGCCAGCAGCCCCCTGCCGGGGGTCGGGACAGATACGCAGTATTTT.

V gene TRBV5-4 combines with J gene TRBJ2-1; D is perhaps TRBD1 (6 bases). This CDR3 comprises 14 residues. The V gene lost 0 bases and the J gene lost 7 bases, with 11 bases spanning the gap. CDR1 is SGHNT, CDR2 YYREEE, per germline (reference sequence). CDR3 DNA sequence: TGTGCCAGCAGCTTGGCGGACAGAACGAATGAGCAGTTCTTC. As protein: CASSLADRTNEQFF.

CDR3 region: CASSQVGLDSFGANVLTF. In DNA form, the CDR3 reads TGTGCCAGCAGCCAAGTTGGCCTTGATTCGTTCGGGGCCAACGTCCTGACTTTC. The rearrangement joins TRBV4-2 to TRBJ2-6; D not resolved. Germline-derived CDR1 and CDR2 are LGHNA and YNFKEQ. This CDR3 is built from 18 residues. V shed 1 base and J shed 4 bases, with 17 bases lying between them.

The gene calls are TRBV11-2 and TRBJ2-7, with D perhaps matching TRBD2 (5 bases). This CDR3 is 15 amino acids long. The V end was cut by 1 base, the J end by 12 bases, with 22 bases between. Looked up from germline, CDR1 is SGHAT and CDR2 is FQNNGV. In DNA, the CDR3 is TGTGCCAGCAGCTTAGGTCTTTACGAGGGTGGTTTAAGGTACGTC. It specifies CASSLGLYEGGLRYV.

This rearrangement joins TRBV10-1 to TRBJ2-7; TRBD2 is a possible D gene (6 bases). This CDR3 contains 13 residues. Trimming removed 6 bases at V and 3 bases at J, with 12 bases between. CDR1 WNHNN and CDR2 SYGVQD come from the germline V gene (reference sequence). Here the CDR3 DNA reads TGCGCCAGCAGCCTAGCGAACGGCTACGAGCAGTACTTC. Residues: CASSLANGYEQYF.

This CDR3 is CSVVPRAEAFF. The DNA for the CDR3 is TGCAGCGTTGTCCCCCGGGCTGAAGCTTTCTTT. The chain uses TRBV29-1 and TRBJ1-1; D unresolved. The CDR3 extends over 11 amino acids. Trimming shortened V by 4 bases and J by 6 bases, and 9 bases separated the two germline ends. Germline CDR1 and CDR2: SQVTM and ANQGSEA.

The chain recombines TRBV13 with TRBJ2-1; 8 bases fit TRBD1. V shed 4 bases, J shed 6 bases, and the junction held 8 bases outside the gene matches. The CDR3 loop spans 15 amino acids. Per germline, CDR1 PRHDT and CDR2 FYEKMQ (reference sequence). The CDR3 DNA sequence: TGTGCCAGCAGCTCGGACAGGGTGGGGCTCAATGAGCAGTTCTTC. This encodes CASSSDRVGLNEQFF. Based on the CDR3 plus reference TRBV13 and TRBJ2-1, the full variable domain is AAGVIQSPRHLIKEKRETATLKCYPIPRHDTVYWYQQGPGQDPQFLISFYEKMQSDKGSIPDRFSAQQFSDYHSELNMSSLELGDSALYFCASSSDRVGLNEQFFGPGTRLTVL.

The rearrangement joins TRBV6-5 to TRBJ2-1; 14 bases are shared with TRBD2. The V segment lost 9 bases and the J segment 2 bases; nucleotides outside the gene matches: 3. In germline, CDR1 is MNHEY, CDR2 SVGAGI. The CDR3 runs to 15 residues. CDR3 bases: TGTGCCAGTGTGACTAGCGGGGGGGCCTACAATGAGCAGTTCTTC. Its translation is CASVTSGGAYNEQFF.

The V call is TRBV7-9, the J call TRBJ2-2; D might be TRBD2 (5 bases). Germline V lookup: CDR1 SEHNR, CDR2 FQNEAQ (reference sequence). Trimming pared 0 bases from V and 0 bases from J, leaving 11 bases between. The CDR3 loop spans 17 amino acids. For the CDR3, the DNA is TGTGCCAGCAGCTTAGCTCGGACTCAGTCGAACACCGGGGAGCTGTTTTTT. Its protein is CASSLARTQSNTGELFF. Combining the CDR3 with reference TRBV7-9 and TRBJ2-2 gives the whole variable domain DTGVSQNPRHKITKRGQNVTFRCDPISEHNRLYWYRQTLGQGPEFLTYFQNEAQLEKSRLLSDRFSAERPKGSFSTLEIQRTEQGDSAMYLCASSLARTQSNTGELFFGEGSRLTVL.

The chain couples TRBV6-1 to TRBJ2-5, with D possibly being TRBD1 (5 bases). The V end lost 6 bases, the J end lost 4 bases, and 12 bases lay between the germline ends. This CDR3 spans 13 amino acids. CDR1 MNHNS and CDR2 SASEGT come from the germline V gene. The CDR3 here is CASRQGVGETQYF. The CDR3 coding sequence is TGTGCCAGCAGGCAGGGTGTGGGAGAGACCCAGTACTTC.

J is TRBJ1-5 and V is TRBV19; no clear D gene. Trimming stripped 10 bases from V and 0 bases from J, with 13 bases between. The CDR3 spans 14 residues. From germline, CDR1 is LNHDA and CDR2 SQIVND (reference sequence). Written as DNA, the CDR3 is TGTGCCACCAAAGAGGGAAATAGCAATCAGCCCCAGCATTTT. Its translation: CATKEGNSNQPQHF. Full variable domain (outside the CDR3, taken from reference TRBV19 and TRBJ1-5): DGGITQSPKYLFRKEGQNVTLSCEQNLNHDAMYWYRQDPGQGLRLIYYSQIVNDFQKGDIAEGYSVSREKKESFPLTVTSAQKNPTAFYLCATKEGNSNQPQHFGDGTRLSIL.

V gene TRBV11-2 combines with J gene TRBJ1-4, with TRBD1 identical over 9 bases. V lost 5 bases and J lost 8; bases outside the gene matches: 6. Germline V gives CDR1 SGHAT, CDR2 FQNNGV. This CDR3 has 14 amino acids. CDR3 coding DNA: TGTGCCAGCAGCCCGGGACAGGGTCCAGAAAAACTGTTTTTT. Amino acids: CASSPGQGPEKLFF.

This chain connects TRBV2 to TRBJ1-2; 7 nucleotides match TRBD1. The CDR3 spans 14 residues. Trimming removed 1 base from V and 5 bases from J; junction bases left unmatched: 4. Germline lookup yields CDR1 SNHLY and CDR2 FYNNEI. CDR3 sequence (DNA): TGTGCCAGCAGTGAAGGACAGGGTCCATATGGCTACACCTTC. It encodes CASSEGQGPYGYTF.

The V call is TRBV10-1, the J call TRBJ2-3; D is uncertain. CDR3 length equals 13 residues. V was clipped by 0 bases and J by 5 bases, with 6 bases between them. Germline assignment: CDR1 WNHNN and CDR2 SYGVQD (reference sequence). This CDR3 reads CASSESPGDTQYF. The DNA for the CDR3 is TGCGCCAGCAGTGAGTCCCCAGGAGATACGCAGTATTTT.

The rearrangement links TRBV6-5 to TRBJ1-2, with D unclear. Germline CDR1 is MNHEY and CDR2 is SVGAGI. The CDR3 is made up of 14 amino acids. V lost 6 bases to trimming and J lost 6 bases, with 17 bases between them. CDR3 residues: CASRGDTEYHGYTF. Written as DNA, the CDR3 is TGTGCCAGCAGAGGCGATACAGAGTACCATGGCTACACCTTC.

The chain links TRBV4-1 to TRBJ1-6; D not certain. Germline V gene sequence: CDR1 MGHRA, CDR2 YSYEKL. V shed 2 bases and J shed 0 bases, with 17 bases lying between them. The CDR3 extends over 19 amino acids. Here the CDR3 reads CASSQYWTGGGSYNSPLHF. CDR3 bases: TGCGCCAGCAGCCAATATTGGACGGGCGGAGGCTCCTATAATTCACCCCTCCACTTT.

The chain employs TRBV19 and TRBJ1-1; 8 bases align to TRBD1. The trim removed 8 bases at V and 9 bases at J, leaving 5 bases unmatched. The CDR3 length is 11 residues. The germline V gene has CDR1 LNHDA and CDR2 SQIVND (reference sequence). The CDR3 region has the DNA TGTGCCAGTTCACAGGGGGATCAAGCTTTCTTT. This gives the protein CASSQGDQAFF. The full variable domain, with the rest looked up from reference TRBV19 and TRBJ1-1, is DGGITQSPKYLFRKEGQNVTLSCEQNLNHDAMYWYRQDPGQGLRLIYYSQIVNDFQKGDIAEGYSVSREKKESFPLTVTSAQKNPTAFYLCASSQGDQAFFGQGTRLTVV.

The rearrangement uses TRBV7-8 and TRBJ1-3, with 8 bases fitting TRBD1. In germline, CDR1 is SGHVS, CDR2 FQNEAQ. Trimming cost V 1 base and J 3 bases; bases outside gene matches: 2. The length of the CDR3 is 15 residues. This CDR3 is CASSLVDRGGNTIYF. Written as DNA, the CDR3 is TGTGCCAGCAGCTTAGTAGACAGGGGTGGAAACACCATATATTTT.

This chain links TRBV12-3 or TRBV12-4 with TRBJ2-2; perhaps TRBD2 as D (5 bases). Deletions cut 8 bases from V and 4 bases from J, with 8 bases between. This CDR3 has 12 residues. The DNA of the CDR3 is TGTGCCAGCTTGAGGGTCACCGGGGAGCTGTTTTTT. Amino acids: CASLRVTGELFF.

This clone was seen at least ten times. This rearrangement joins TRBV11-3 to TRBJ2-1; D is unresolved. The germline CDR1 and CDR2 sequences are SGHNT and YENEEA. V lost 0 bases and J lost 8, with 11 bases in between. The CDR3 consists of 14 residues. CDR3 region: CASSLESPLDEQFF. The CDR3 region has the DNA TGTGCCAGCAGCTTAGAGAGCCCCCTGGATGAGCAGTTCTTC.

This clone was recorded a few times. The chain combines TRBV7-8 with TRBJ1-5; the match to TRBD1 covers 7 bases. V dropped 5 bases and J dropped 6; count of bases not matched to a gene: 13. Looked up from germline, CDR1 is SGHVS and CDR2 is FQNEAQ. This CDR3 has 16 amino acids. CDR3 residues: CASSPKDRVWSQPQHF. The CDR3 nucleotides read TGTGCCAGCAGCCCTAAAGACAGGGTTTGGAGTCAGCCCCAGCATTTT.

This rearrangement joins TRBV7-9 to TRBJ1-2; perhaps TRBD1 as D (5 bases). Germline V gene data show CDR1 as SEHNR and CDR2 as FQNEAQ (reference sequence). CDR3 length equals 14 residues. V lost 5 bases, J lost 3 bases, and 13 bases lay in between. Here the CDR3 DNA reads TGTGCCAGCAGCCCTTCGGGGGGAGACTATGGCTACACCTTC. Protein product: CASSPSGGDYGYTF. Supplemented by reference TRBV7-9 and TRBJ1-2, the full variable domain reads DTGVSQNPRHKITKRGQNVTFRCDPISEHNRLYWYRQTLGQGPEFLTYFQNEAQLEKSRLLSDRFSAERPKGSFSTLEIQRTEQGDSAMYLCASSPSGGDYGYTFGSGTRLTVV.